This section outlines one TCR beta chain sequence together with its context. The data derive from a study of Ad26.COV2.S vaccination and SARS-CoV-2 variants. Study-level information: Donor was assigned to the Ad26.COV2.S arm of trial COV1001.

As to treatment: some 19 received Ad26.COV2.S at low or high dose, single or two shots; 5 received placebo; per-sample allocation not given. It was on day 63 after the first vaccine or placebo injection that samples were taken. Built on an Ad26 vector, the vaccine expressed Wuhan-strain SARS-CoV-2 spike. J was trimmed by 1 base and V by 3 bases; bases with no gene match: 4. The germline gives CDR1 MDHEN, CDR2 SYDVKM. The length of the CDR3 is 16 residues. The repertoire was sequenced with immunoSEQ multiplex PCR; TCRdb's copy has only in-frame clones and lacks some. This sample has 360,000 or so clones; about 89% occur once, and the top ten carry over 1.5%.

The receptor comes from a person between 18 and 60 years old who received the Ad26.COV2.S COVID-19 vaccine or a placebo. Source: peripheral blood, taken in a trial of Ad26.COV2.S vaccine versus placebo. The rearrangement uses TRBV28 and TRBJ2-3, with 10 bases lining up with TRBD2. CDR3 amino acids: CASSFYGLAGTDTQYF. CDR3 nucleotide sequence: TGTGCCAGCAGTTTCTACGGACTAGCGGGCACAGATACGCAGTATTTT.